This T cell receptor (beta chain) was found in a study of T cell responses to AZD1222 COVID-19 vaccine. Looking at the study overall: Second-dose timings of about 4 or about 12 weeks were pooled.

This table comes from immunoSEQ multiplex PCR, and its TCRdb copy is limited to in-frame clones, with some not included. There are some 130,000 clones in the sample; around 90% occur only once, and about 2% lies in the top ten. V trimming: 8 bases; J trimming: 0 bases; junction bases outside the gene matches: 12. The CDR3 is 19 residues long. Germline lookup yields CDR1 LNHNV and CDR2 YYDKDF (reference sequence). Concerning this clone: Its target is not known.

Study-wide results and caveats: At 160-218 and 743-854, vaccine-associated CD4 TCRs were dominant, and they spanned spike. Unmutated variant regions reportedly attract nearly half of all spike-specific TCRs. Repertoire sampling occurred only after the peak T cell response.

Specimen: peripheral blood, collected on day 0 of AZD1222 vaccination. This chain joins TRBV15 and TRBJ2-1, with 14 bases aligning to TRBD2. The receptor was derived from an adult in good health. The CDR3 is CATGVGTSGSRGSYNEQFF. The CDR3 bases are TGTGCCACCGGGGTCGGGACTAGCGGGAGTAGGGGCTCCTACAATGAGCAGTTCTTC.